Listed below are T cell receptor beta chains from one sample, sequenced in a study of radiation and T cells in renal cell carcinoma. Produced via immunoSEQ multiplex PCR; TCRdb's table is partial and in-frame only. The sample records about 95,000 clones, approximately 86% being singletons. The sequencing used blood, collected from a patient whose treatment included radiotherapy and nephrectomy. These receptors came from a man aged 50-60 years with renal cell carcinoma. CDR3s include the opening cysteine and the closing phenylalanine or tryptophan. Each record gives: clone size, D gene, J gene, V gene, CDR3 DNA, CDR3 protein. D genes are given only for firm matches. Some rows mark clone size as missing; the rest say once, few, many or name a class of expanded clone.

abundance: -
d_gene: -
j_gene: TRBJ1-6
v_gene: TRBV27
CDR3nt: TGTGCCAGCAGTTCACGCCCCAGGGACTATAATTCACCCCTCCACTTT
CDR3aa: CASSSRPRDYNSPLHF

abundance: -
d_gene: TRBD2
j_gene: TRBJ2-1
v_gene: TRBV28
CDR3nt: TGTGCCAGTCTCCCCGGCGGGAGCTCCTACAATGAGCAGTTCTTC
CDR3aa: CASLPGGSSYNEQFF

abundance: few
d_gene: -
j_gene: TRBJ1-1
v_gene: TRBV30
CDR3nt: TGTGCCTGGAGTGACGGAGTGAACACTGAAGCTTTCTTT
CDR3aa: CAWSDGVNTEAFF

abundance: once
d_gene: -
j_gene: TRBJ2-7
v_gene: TRBV28
CDR3nt: TGTGCCAGCAGACCACAGGAATACGAGCAGTACTTC
CDR3aa: CASRPQEYEQYF

abundance: -
d_gene: -
j_gene: TRBJ1-2
v_gene: TRBV5-1
CDR3nt: TGCGCCAGCAGCTTGGGCCAGGGAACCTATGGCTACACCTTC
CDR3aa: CASSLGQGTYGYTF

abundance: -
d_gene: TRBD2
j_gene: TRBJ2-1
v_gene: TRBV5-4
CDR3nt: TGTGCCAGCAGCGGGAGGGGACTAGCGGGAGGGCCGGGCTACAATGAGCAGTTCTTC
CDR3aa: CASSGRGLAGGPGYNEQFF

abundance: -
d_gene: TRBD1
j_gene: TRBJ1-1
v_gene: TRBV27
CDR3nt: TGTGCCAGCAGGAAAACGGGACAGGGCTCCATCACTGAAGCTTTCTTT
CDR3aa: CASRKTGQGSITEAFF

abundance: -
d_gene: -
j_gene: TRBJ1-5
v_gene: TRBV7-9
CDR3nt: TGTGCCAGCAGCCAGTCTGCCGCAGGGGCAGGGCAGCCCCAGCATTTT
CDR3aa: CASSQSAAGAGQPQHF

abundance: -
d_gene: -
j_gene: TRBJ2-3
v_gene: TRBV7-7
CDR3nt: TGTGCTAGCAGCTTAGGCCGTGAAACAGATACGCAGTATTTT
CDR3aa: CASSLGRETDTQYF

abundance: -
d_gene: -
j_gene: TRBJ2-2
v_gene: TRBV15
CDR3nt: TGTGCCACCAGTCAGGGGTCTAACTCCGGGGAGCTGTTTTTT
CDR3aa: CATSQGSNSGELFF

abundance: -
d_gene: -
j_gene: TRBJ2-7
v_gene: TRBV15
CDR3nt: TGTGCCACCAGCAGAGATCTCTTCCCAGGCTCCGGGGTCGAGCAGTACTTC
CDR3aa: CATSRDLFPGSGVEQYF

abundance: -
d_gene: TRBD2
j_gene: TRBJ2-2
v_gene: TRBV30
CDR3nt: TGTGCCGGAACTACTAGCGGGAGGGAGTCCGGGGAGCTGTTTTTT
CDR3aa: CAGTTSGRESGELFF

abundance: -
d_gene: TRBD1
j_gene: TRBJ2-2
v_gene: TRBV7-9
CDR3nt: TGTGCCAGCAGCTTTTGGACAGGGTTCGCGAACACCGGGGAGCTGTTTTTT
CDR3aa: CASSFWTGFANTGELFF

abundance: -
d_gene: TRBD2
j_gene: TRBJ2-1
v_gene: TRBV29-1
CDR3nt: TGCAGCGTTGAAGCTCGCCCCGGGAGGGCGTATGAGCAGTTCTTC
CDR3aa: CSVEARPGRAYEQFF

abundance: few
d_gene: -
j_gene: TRBJ1-2
v_gene: TRBV5-1
CDR3nt: TGCGCCAGCAGCTCCAGCGGTGGGGACTATGGCTACACCTTC
CDR3aa: CASSSSGGDYGYTF

abundance: -
d_gene: -
j_gene: TRBJ1-4
v_gene: TRBV15
CDR3nt: TGTGCCACCAGCAGAGATCACAGCCCCTCTAATGAAAAACTGTTTTTT
CDR3aa: CATSRDHSPSNEKLFF

abundance: -
d_gene: -
j_gene: TRBJ1-5
v_gene: TRBV2
CDR3nt: TGTGCCAGCAGAATGGACAGATTAGGCTATCAGCCCCAGCATTTT
CDR3aa: CASRMDRLGYQPQHF

abundance: -
d_gene: TRBD2
j_gene: TRBJ2-2
v_gene: TRBV5-4
CDR3nt: TGTGCCAGCAGCTTGGCGAATAGCGGGGGCCTTAACACCGGGGAGCTGTTTTTT
CDR3aa: CASSLANSGGLNTGELFF

abundance: -
d_gene: -
j_gene: TRBJ2-3
v_gene: TRBV19
CDR3nt: TGTGCCGCTGCTTCCGGACCTAGCACAGATACGCAGTATTTT
CDR3aa: CAAASGPSTDTQYF

abundance: -
d_gene: -
j_gene: TRBJ2-5
v_gene: TRBV19
CDR3nt: TGTGCCAGTAGTATAGATTGGACCGGAGAGACCCAGTACTTC
CDR3aa: CASSIDWTGETQYF

abundance: once
d_gene: -
j_gene: TRBJ2-1
v_gene: TRBV18
CDR3nt: TGTGCCAGCTCACCACCGGGACCGAGGTATGAGCAGTTCTTC
CDR3aa: CASSPPGPRYEQFF

abundance: -
d_gene: TRBD1
j_gene: TRBJ2-2
v_gene: TRBV30
CDR3nt: TGTGCCTGGAGTCTTCCGGGACAGGGGGGGAACACCGGGGAGCTGTTTTTT
CDR3aa: CAWSLPGQGGNTGELFF

abundance: -
d_gene: -
j_gene: TRBJ1-3
v_gene: TRBV28
CDR3nt: TGTGCCAGCAAAGGAGGGAGCCGGTCTGGAAACACCATATATTTT
CDR3aa: CASKGGSRSGNTIYF

abundance: -
d_gene: -
j_gene: TRBJ1-5
v_gene: TRBV5-6
CDR3nt: TGTGCCAGCAGCTCCTCGGGACTCCTCTATCAGCCCCAGCATTTT
CDR3aa: CASSSSGLLYQPQHF

abundance: few
d_gene: -
j_gene: TRBJ2-5
v_gene: TRBV4-2
CDR3nt: TGTGCCAGCAGCCCACAAGCTAGAGTAGACCAAGAGACCCAGTACTTC
CDR3aa: CASSPQARVDQETQYF

abundance: once
d_gene: -
j_gene: TRBJ2-7
v_gene: TRBV5-1
CDR3nt: TGCGCCAGCAGCTTGACAGTCGGGGAGCAGTACTTC
CDR3aa: CASSLTVGEQYF

abundance: -
d_gene: TRBD2
j_gene: TRBJ2-1
v_gene: TRBV5-4
CDR3nt: TGTGCCATCTTCCGTCGGGGGGTGAACAATGAGCAGTTCTTC
CDR3aa: CAIFRRGVNNEQFF

abundance: -
d_gene: TRBD1
j_gene: TRBJ1-2
v_gene: TRBV27
CDR3nt: TGTGCCAGCCGGAGGGCTCCCGGACAGGGGGCAGGTGGCTACACCTTC
CDR3aa: CASRRAPGQGAGGYTF

abundance: -
d_gene: -
j_gene: TRBJ1-1
v_gene: TRBV7-2
CDR3nt: TGTGCCAGCAGCTTAGCTTGGACGGACACCTCCCGCTGGGGCACTGAAGCTTTCTTT
CDR3aa: CASSLAWTDTSRWGTEAFF

abundance: -
d_gene: TRBD1
j_gene: TRBJ1-2
v_gene: TRBV19
CDR3nt: TGTGCCAGTAGCAACCGACAGGGTGGCTACTATGGCTACACCTTC
CDR3aa: CASSNRQGGYYGYTF

abundance: -
d_gene: TRBD2
j_gene: TRBJ2-7
v_gene: TRBV5-1
CDR3nt: TGCGCCAGCAGCTTAACCCCAGGGGCGGGAGGTTCCTACGAGCAGTACTTC
CDR3aa: CASSLTPGAGGSYEQYF